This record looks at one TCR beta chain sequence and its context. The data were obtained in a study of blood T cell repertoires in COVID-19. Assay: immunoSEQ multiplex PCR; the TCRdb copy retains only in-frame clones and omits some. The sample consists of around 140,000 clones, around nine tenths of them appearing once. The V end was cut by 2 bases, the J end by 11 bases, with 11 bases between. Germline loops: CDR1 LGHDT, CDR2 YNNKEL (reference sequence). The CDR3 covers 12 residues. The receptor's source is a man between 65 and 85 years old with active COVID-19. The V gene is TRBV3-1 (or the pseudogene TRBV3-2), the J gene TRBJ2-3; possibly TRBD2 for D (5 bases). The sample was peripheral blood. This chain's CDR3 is CASSQPGVGQYF. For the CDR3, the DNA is TGTGCCAGCAGCCAACCCGGGGTTGGGCAGTATTTT.